This T cell receptor (beta chain) originates from a study of blood T cell repertoires in COVID-19. The authors' processing: Amplifying reference gene primers gave estimates of nucleated cell counts. Data came from immunoSEQ multiplex PCR; TCRdb stores just in-frame clones and leaves some out. D and trimming were read from the DNA, whereas the V and J calls and clone size are those reported in that table. The data hold about 200,000 clones, with roughly 86% observed a single time. The CDR3 totals 15 residues. Germline V gene data show CDR1 as WNHNN and CDR2 as SYGVQD (reference sequence). Trimming took 5 bases from V and 9 from J; bases not matched to a gene: 6.

The TCR comes from a man between 60 and 75 years old with acute or convalescent COVID-19. Sequencing was carried out using peripheral blood. V usage is TRBV10-1 and J usage is TRBJ2-1; 14 bases agree with TRBD2. The DNA for the CDR3 is TGCGCCAGCAGTCCGACTAGCGGGGGGGGCGGTGAGCAGTTCTTC. Translation gives CASSPTSGGGGEQFF.